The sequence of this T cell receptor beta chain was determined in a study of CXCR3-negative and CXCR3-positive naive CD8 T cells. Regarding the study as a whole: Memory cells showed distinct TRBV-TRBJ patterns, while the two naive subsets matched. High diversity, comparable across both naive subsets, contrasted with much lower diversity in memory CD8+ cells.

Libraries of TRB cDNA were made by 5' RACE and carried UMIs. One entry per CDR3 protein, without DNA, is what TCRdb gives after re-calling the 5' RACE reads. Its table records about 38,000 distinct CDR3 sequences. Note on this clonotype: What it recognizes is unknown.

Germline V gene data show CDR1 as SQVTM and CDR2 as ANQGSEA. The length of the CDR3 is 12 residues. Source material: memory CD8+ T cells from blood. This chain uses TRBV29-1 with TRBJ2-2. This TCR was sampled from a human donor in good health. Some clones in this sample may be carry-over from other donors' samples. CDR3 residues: CSVGPGTGELFF.